This T cell receptor beta chain came from a study of PD-L1 blockade in urothelial cancer. Time point in this sample: pretreatment peripheral blood. Each patient presented with locally advanced or metastatic urothelial carcinoma. Only in-frame clones appear in the TCRdb table, and some are missing; sequencing was by immunoSEQ multiplex PCR. The sample has 30,000 to 40,000 clones, approximately 80% seen once. This specimen was PBMCs, taken around atezolizumab (anti-PD-L1) treatment. This receptor was identified in a man older than 75 with urothelial cancer.

The chain's CDR3 is CAWSGTGSGGGNEQFF. The CDR3, as DNA: TGTGCCTGGAGTGGCACAGGGAGTGGTGGGGGAAATGAGCAGTTCTTC. The chain couples TRBV30 to TRBJ2-1, with D tentatively TRBD1 (6 bases). Trimming cost V 1 base and J 7 bases, with 20 bases left between them. The CDR3 totals 16 residues. Germline-derived CDR1 and CDR2 are GTSNPN and SVGIG (reference sequence).